Shown below are 17 T cell receptor beta chains from a single sample sequenced in a study of blood T cell repertoires in COVID-19. The method was immunoSEQ multiplex PCR; TCRdb's version includes in-frame clones alone and lacks a portion of them. The repertoire holds 55,000 to 80,000 clones, with approximately 82% as singletons. The sample was peripheral blood. The receptors originated from a woman aged 80 or older with acute or convalescent COVID-19.

The rearrangement joins TRBV27 to TRBJ2-7, with TRBD1 matching over 10 bases. V dropped 0 bases and J dropped 2; count of bases not matched to a gene: 10. The germline gives CDR1 MNHEY, CDR2 SMNVEV (reference sequence). CDR3 length: 18 residues. The CDR3 nucleotides are TGTGCCAGCAGTTTATCCCCCGTTGGACAGGGGGTAACCTACGAGCAGTACTTC. Its translation: CASSLSPVGQGVTYEQYF.

This clone was seen more than once but under ten times. In DNA form, the CDR3 reads TGTGCCAGCAGCTCGATGGGGGCCGTTAACTATGGCTACACCTTC. Translating it yields CASSSMGAVNYGYTF. The gene calls are TRBV5-5 and TRBJ1-2, with D maybe TRBD1 (6 bases). With 3 bases removed from V and 1 base from J, the gap between germline ends came to 13 bases. The CDR3 has 15 residues. Germline V lookup: CDR1 SGHKS, CDR2 YYEKEE (reference sequence).

This rearrangement joins TRBV5-1 to TRBJ1-1; maybe TRBD1 (5 bases). The CDR3 sequence is 14 residues long. With 3 bases removed from V and 0 bases from J, the gap between germline ends came to 9 bases. CDR1 is SGHRS, CDR2 YFSETQ, per germline. DNA of the CDR3: TGCGCCAGCAGCTCATCAGGGCTGAACACTGAAGCTTTCTTT. It specifies CASSSSGLNTEAFF.

The sample holds one count of this clone. This chain links TRBV18 with TRBJ2-2; D might be TRBD2 (7 bases). V lost 3 bases and J 5 bases, leaving 16 bases between the germline ends. This CDR3 comprises 16 residues. The germline V gene encodes CDR1 KGHSH and CDR2 LQKENI. CDR3 nucleotide sequence: TGTGCCAGCTCACCTTTCACGGGGGGCCGTACCGGGGAGCTGTTTTTT. This codes for CASSPFTGGRTGELFF.

This chain connects TRBV11-3 to TRBJ2-3; D ambiguous. Trimming took 3 bases from V and 6 from J, leaving 10 bases between them. This CDR3 is 13 amino acids long. Germline V gene lookup returns CDR1 SGHNT and CDR2 YENEEA. The DNA for the CDR3 is TGTGCCAGCAGCTTCAATTTGGAGGATACGCAGTATTTT. This encodes CASSFNLEDTQYF.

J is TRBJ1-3 and V is TRBV18, with 7 bases that match TRBD1. The CDR3 contains 15 residues. J was trimmed by 7 bases and V by 2 bases; bases with no gene match: 8. Germline V gene lookup returns CDR1 KGHSH and CDR2 LQKENI. In nucleotides, the CDR3 is TGTGCCAGCTCACCATTACCAGGGGGTTGGAACACCATATATTTT. Translation gives CASSPLPGGWNTIYF.

The V and J genes are TRBV19 and TRBJ2-7; TRBD2 agrees at 12 bases. Germline values: CDR1 LNHDA, CDR2 SQIVND (reference sequence). The CDR3 sequence is 18 residues long. Losses at the gene ends were 6 bases for V and 0 bases for J; bases not matched to a gene: 12. The CDR3 region has the DNA TGTGCCAGTAGCCGAAGGCTAGCGGGAGGGGCGGCCTCCTACGAGCAGTACTTC. Its protein is CASSRRLAGGAASYEQYF.

The chain links TRBV2 to TRBJ1-4; D perhaps matches TRBD1 (6 bases). This CDR3 comprises 14 residues. Deletions cut 7 bases from V and 15 bases from J, with 24 bases between. The germline V gene has CDR1 SNHLY and CDR2 FYNNEI. CDR3: CASNPTGSPFSVFF. The CDR3 DNA is TGTGCCAGCAATCCTACAGGGAGTCCCTTCTCGGTGTTTTTT.

This rearrangement joins TRBV2 to TRBJ1-1; 8 positions agree with TRBD1. CDR3 length equals 15 residues. Germline CDR1 is SNHLY and CDR2 is FYNNEI. Unmatched junction bases numbered 7, after V lost 6 bases and J lost 1 base. CDR3 DNA: TGTGCCAGCAGGGTACAGGGGGTAAAGAACACTGAAGCTTTCTTT. Translating gives CASRVQGVKNTEAFF.

As DNA, the CDR3 is TGCGCCAGCAGCTTGTCGGACAGGGTGCCTGAAGCTTTCTTT. Translating gives CASSLSDRVPEAFF. The rearrangement uses TRBV5-1 and TRBJ1-1; the match to TRBD1 covers 8 bases. The CDR3 loop spans 14 amino acids. Germline V CDR1 and CDR2: SGHRS, YFSETQ. V gave up 1 base and J gave up 6 bases; unmatched junction bases: 5.

The V call is TRBV7-9, the J call TRBJ2-3; possible D gene TRBD1, 5 bases. Germline-derived CDR1 and CDR2 are SEHNR and FQNEAQ (reference sequence). The ends were cut back, 0 bases at V and 4 bases at J, with 11 bases in the middle. CDR3 size: 15 residues. This CDR3 reads CASSLAQGSADTQYF. In DNA, the CDR3 is TGTGCCAGCAGCTTAGCGCAGGGCAGCGCAGATACGCAGTATTTT.

V usage is TRBV10-3 and J usage is TRBJ1-1; 8 bases are shared with TRBD1. The germline V gene encodes CDR1 ENHRY and CDR2 SYGVKD. CDR3 size: 15 residues. The J segment lost 0 bases and the V segment lost 10 bases, leaving 10 bases of the junction unmatched. The CDR3 loop reads CATHSRTGMNTEAFF. CDR3 nucleotides: TGTGCCACCCATAGTCGGACAGGGATGAACACTGAAGCTTTCTTT.

V is TRBV2 and J is TRBJ1-1, with 8 bases fitting TRBD1. CDR1 SNHLY and CDR2 FYNNEI come from the germline V gene. The CDR3 spans 16 residues. V shed 4 bases, J shed 5 bases, and the junction held 12 bases outside the gene matches. This CDR3 reads CASSVGAGGGRTEAFF. The CDR3 coding sequence is TGTGCCAGCAGTGTAGGGGCAGGGGGCGGTCGGACTGAAGCTTTCTTT.

The CDR3 loop is CASTRGGGSYEQYF. The CDR3 coding sequence is TGTGCCAGCACGAGGGGCGGGGGCTCCTACGAGCAGTACTTC. The chain links TRBV6-5 to TRBJ2-7; 7 bases fit TRBD2. V shed 7 bases, J shed 0 bases, and the junction held 6 bases outside the gene matches. This CDR3 has 14 residues. Per germline, CDR1 MNHEY and CDR2 SVGAGI.

This sequence joins TRBV13 and TRBJ1-4; 7 nucleotides line up with TRBD1. The CDR3 is 14 residues long. J lost 4 bases, V lost 4 bases, and 3 bases had no gene match. The germline gives CDR1 PRHDT, CDR2 FYEKMQ (reference sequence). CDR3 protein: CASSSGQRNEKLFF. CDR3 sequence (DNA): TGTGCCAGCAGCTCGGGACAGCGTAATGAAAAACTGTTTTTT.

The chain recombines TRBV29-1 with TRBJ1-2; D may be TRBD1 (6 bases). Germline loops: CDR1 SQVTM, CDR2 ANQGSEA. Trimming pared 3 bases from V and 0 bases from J, leaving 8 bases between. The CDR3 covers 13 residues. The CDR3 DNA reads as TGCAGCGTTGATCGGACAGCTAACTATGGCTACACCTTC. It is translated as CSVDRTANYGYTF.

The chain is built from TRBV19 and TRBJ1-4, with 9 bases matching TRBD1. The CDR3 totals 16 residues. CDR1 and CDR2 from the germline V gene are LNHDA and SQIVND (reference sequence). The V segment lost 1 base and the J segment 8 bases; nucleotides outside the gene matches: 8. The CDR3: CASSIGAGQGNEKLFF. CDR3 nucleotides: TGTGCCAGTAGTATAGGCGCCGGACAGGGGAACGAAAAACTGTTTTTT.